This TCR beta chain came from a study of blood T cell repertoires in COVID-19. Study-wide background: Samples representing acute and convalescent COVID-19 were sourced from the United States, Italy and Spain.

Produced via immunoSEQ multiplex PCR; TCRdb's table is partial and in-frame only. Here the sample spans tens of thousands of clones, roughly 87% being singletons. The CDR3 runs to 13 residues. V lost 4 bases and J lost 5; bases outside the gene matches: 4. CDR1 and CDR2 from the germline V gene are LNHNV and YYDKDF (reference sequence). This TCR was recovered from a man aged 45-60 years with acute or convalescent COVID-19. The source material was peripheral blood. The chain recombines TRBV15 with TRBJ2-7; 8 nucleotides agree with TRBD1. The CDR3 bases are TGTGCCACCAGCAATGACAGGGGCCACGAGCAGTACTTC. Protein sequence: CATSNDRGHEQYF.